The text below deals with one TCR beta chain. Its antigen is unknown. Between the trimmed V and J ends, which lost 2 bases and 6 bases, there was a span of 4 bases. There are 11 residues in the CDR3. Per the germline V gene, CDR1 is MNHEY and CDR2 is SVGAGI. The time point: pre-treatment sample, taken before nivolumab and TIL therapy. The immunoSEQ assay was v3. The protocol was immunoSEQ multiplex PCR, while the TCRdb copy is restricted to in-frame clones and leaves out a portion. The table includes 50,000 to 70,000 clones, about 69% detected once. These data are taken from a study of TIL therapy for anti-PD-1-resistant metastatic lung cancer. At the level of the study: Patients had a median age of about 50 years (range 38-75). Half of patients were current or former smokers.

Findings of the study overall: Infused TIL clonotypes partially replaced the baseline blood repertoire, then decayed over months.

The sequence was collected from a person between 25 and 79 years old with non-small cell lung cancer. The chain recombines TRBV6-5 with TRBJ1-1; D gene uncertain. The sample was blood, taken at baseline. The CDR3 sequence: CASSYGPEAFF. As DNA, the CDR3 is TGTGCCAGCAGTTACGGGCCTGAAGCTTTCTTT.